This TCR beta chain was documented in a study of blood T cell repertoires in COVID-19. Overall study: From T cells, B-cell-depleted T cells, or PBMCs came the material, which was cDNA or gDNA.

Authors' methods: Counts of nucleated cells, estimated from reference gene primer amplification, were obtained. Assay: immunoSEQ multiplex PCR; the TCRdb copy retains only in-frame clones and omits some. V and J calls and clone size are those listed in that table; D and trimming were worked out from the DNA. Of about 100,000 clones in the sample, around 91% were seen once. Germline loops: CDR1 SGHTA, CDR2 FQGTGA. Unmatched junction bases numbered 9, after V lost 5 bases and J lost 14 bases. The CDR3 consists of 14 residues. Enrolled during active infection, Seattle patients were then followed longitudinally.

This receptor was taken from a man in his late teens or twenties with COVID-19, enrolled during active disease. The source material was peripheral blood. The chain is built from TRBV7-3 and TRBJ2-1; 13 positions match TRBD2. This CDR3 is CASSPTGTSGTEFF. CDR3 DNA: TGTGCCAGCAGCCCCACCGGGACTAGCGGGACGGAGTTCTTC.